Presented here are 15 T cell receptor beta chains from one specimen sequenced in a study of CD8+CD57+ T cells in acquired aplastic anemia (dated 2018 in TCRdb). Patients chosen for sequencing had shown expansion of CD8+CD57+ cells by flow cytometry. The data were produced on an Illumina HiSeq 2000. Genomic DNA served as template for TCR beta VDJ combination and CDR3 sequence profiling. TCRdb passed the public sequencing reads through fastp at Q25 and MiXCR, retaining productive beta sequences. Each CDR3 protein gets just one entry, which takes the most common genes and DNA from the rows behind it. The sample includes under 200,000 distinct CDR3 sequences, with roughly 48% observed a single time. The top ten clones comprise about 2.6% of the sample. Sequencing was carried out using sorted CD4+, CD8+, or CD8+CD57+ T cells (not recorded which) from PBMCs. The receptors stem from a human donor with aplastic anemia.

This clonotype came up many times. V and J are TRBV6-1 and TRBJ2-5, with TRBD1 identical over 10 bases. CDR3 length: 15 residues. The J segment lost 2 bases and the V segment lost 2 bases, leaving 2 bases of the junction unmatched. Germline V CDR1 and CDR2: MNHNS, SASEGT. CDR3 loop: CASSEPGQGQETQYF. The CDR3 nucleotides are TGTGCCAGCAGTGAACCGGGACAGGGGCAAGAGACCCAGTACTTC.

The CDR3 spells CAISESYGFYEQYF. CDR3 in DNA: TGTGCCATCAGTGAGTCGTACGGATTCTACGAGCAGTACTTC. V and J are TRBV10-3 and TRBJ2-7, with no clear D. CDR1 ENHRY and CDR2 SYGVKD come from the germline V gene. The CDR3 extends over 14 amino acids. Deletions cut 0 bases from V and 3 bases from J, with 9 bases between.

This clonotype was seen more than once but under ten times. The chain joins TRBV11-2 to TRBJ2-2; D gene unclear. Germline V gene sequence: CDR1 SGHAT, CDR2 FQNNGV. V lost 5 bases, J lost 2 bases, and 12 bases lay in between. This CDR3 spans 15 amino acids. The CDR3: CASSPPRSNTGELFF. The CDR3 region has the DNA TGTGCCAGCAGCCCACCAAGGAGTAACACCGGGGAGCTGTTTTTT.

Many counts were recorded for this clonotype. The CDR3 coding sequence is TGTGCCAGTAGTATCTCGGGCGGGAGCTTCGGTGCCGGGGAGCTGTTTTTT. Translation: CASSISGGSFGAGELFF. The chain couples TRBV19 to TRBJ2-2, with 7 nucleotides matching TRBD2. The CDR3 length is 17 residues. Looked up from germline, CDR1 is LNHDA and CDR2 is SQIVND (reference sequence). Trimming at V came to 3 bases and at J to 6 bases, leaving 13 bases not matched to a gene.

The table lists this clonotype with many counts. This chain links TRBV5-1 with TRBJ1-2; possible D gene TRBD1, 5 bases. Germline values: CDR1 SGHRS, CDR2 YFSETQ. This CDR3 has 14 amino acids. Trimming took off 6 bases at V and 2 bases at J, with 14 bases between the two ends. CDR3 loop: CASTGRGDNYGYTF. CDR3 DNA sequence: TGCGCCAGCACTGGCCGGGGGGACAACTATGGCTACACCTTC. Drawing the rest from reference TRBV5-1 and TRBJ1-2, the complete variable domain is KAGVTQTPRYLIKTRGQQVTLSCSPISGHRSVSWYQQTPGQGLQFLFEYFSETQRNKGNFPGRFSGRQFSNSRSEMNVSTLELGDSALYLCASTGRGDNYGYTFGSGTRLTVV.

This CDR3 is CASSPGQSSGANVLTF. The CDR3 DNA follows: TGTGCCAGCAGTCCGGGACAAAGCTCTGGGGCCAACGTCCTGACTTTC. The V call is TRBV25-1, the J call TRBJ2-6, with a possible D match to TRBD1 (6 bases). This CDR3 spans 16 amino acids. V lost 5 bases and J lost 0, with 11 bases in between. Germline V CDR1 and CDR2: MGHDK, SYGVNS.

This clonotype was counted many times. V is TRBV9 and J is TRBJ2-2; no reliable D call. Germline V lookup: CDR1 SGDLS, CDR2 YYNGEE. The CDR3 totals 14 residues. The V end was cut by 0 bases, the J end by 2 bases, with 5 bases between. The CDR3 DNA sequence: TGTGCCAGCAGCGTAGAGGTCAACACCGGGGAGCTGTTTTTT. It yields the protein CASSVEVNTGELFF.

Points on this clonotype: The junction departs from germline at one end; a sequencing error may be responsible. V is TRBV20-1 and J is TRBJ2-7; 9 bases agree with TRBD2. This CDR3 has 14 amino acids. From germline, CDR1 is DFQATT and CDR2 SNEGSKA (reference sequence). CDR3 DNA sequence: TGCAGTGCTAGAGTGGGAGCGGGGGGAAACGAGCAGCACTTC. The encoded protein is CSARVGAGGNEQHF.

Many counts were recorded for this clonotype. This chain uses TRBV3-1 with TRBJ1-1; D uncertain. Trimming cost V 4 bases and J 1 base, with 10 bases left between them. CDR1 is LGHDT, CDR2 YNNKEL, per germline (reference sequence). This CDR3 contains 14 residues. The CDR3 DNA follows: TGTGCCAGCAGCCCTCATCGAGCGAACACTGAAGCTTTCTTT. Translating gives CASSPHRANTEAFF.

The chain uses TRBV19 and TRBJ2-5, with TRBD2 as a possible D gene (6 bases). Germline CDR1 is LNHDA and CDR2 is SQIVND (reference sequence). The CDR3 totals 13 residues. Deletions cut 6 bases from V and 4 bases from J, with 12 bases between. The CDR3 is CASRHGGGETQYF. CDR3 DNA: TGTGCCAGTAGGCACGGGGGAGGAGAGACCCAGTACTTC.

The chain links TRBV7-2 to TRBJ2-1, with a possible D match to TRBD1 (5 bases). Between the trimmed V and J ends, which lost 0 bases and 2 bases, there was a span of 8 bases. The CDR3 covers 15 residues. Germline V CDR1 and CDR2: SGHTA, FQGNSA. For the CDR3, the DNA is TGTGCCAGCAGCTTAGCACCGACAGCCTACAATGAGCAGTTCTTC. Protein sequence: CASSLAPTAYNEQFF.

This chain links TRBV15 with TRBJ2-5; 12 nucleotides match TRBD2. CDR3 length: 17 amino acids. Germline V gene lookup returns CDR1 LNHNV and CDR2 YYDKDF (reference sequence). After removal of 0 bases from V and 2 bases from J, the junction contained 4 bases not matched to a gene. The CDR3 here is CATSRDRTSGEQETQYF. CDR3 DNA: TGTGCCACCAGCAGAGATCGGACTAGCGGGGAACAAGAGACCCAGTACTTC.

The genes are TRBV6-5 and TRBJ1-2, with 10 positions matching TRBD1. The CDR3 spans 15 residues. The germline V gene has CDR1 MNHEY and CDR2 SVGAGI. V shed 0 bases and J 2 bases; nucleotides not matched to a gene: 0. This CDR3 reads CASSYSGQGNYGYTF. The CDR3 DNA sequence: TGTGCCAGCAGTTACTCGGGACAGGGGAACTATGGCTACACCTTC.

This clonotype was recorded many times. The chain links TRBV6-1 to TRBJ2-7, with unresolved D. The germline V gene encodes CDR1 MNHNS and CDR2 SASEGT. The CDR3 consists of 13 residues. Trimming shortened V by 3 bases and J by 2 bases, and 8 bases separated the two germline ends. The CDR3 region has the DNA TGTGCCAGCAGTGAGGACGTGACCTACGAGCAGTACTTC. Translating gives CASSEDVTYEQYF.

In its sample, this clonotype was seen many times. The gene calls are TRBV11-2 and TRBJ2-7, with 13 bases fitting TRBD2. V shed 1 base and J 5 bases; nucleotides not matched to a gene: 5. The CDR3 covers 16 residues. The germline gives CDR1 SGHAT, CDR2 FQNNGV. CDR3 amino acids: CASSLVGLAGANEQYF. The CDR3 bases are TGTGCCAGCAGCTTAGTTGGACTAGCGGGAGCAAACGAGCAGTACTTC. The full variable domain, rest sourced from reference TRBV11-2 and TRBJ2-7, is EAGVAQSPRYKIIEKRQSVAFWCNPISGHATLYWYQQILGQGPKLLIQFQNNGVVDDSQLPKDRFSAERLKGVDSTLKIQPAKLEDSAVYLCASSLVGLAGANEQYFGPGTRLTVT.